The clone carrying this T cell receptor (beta chain) came up many times. The sample is drawn from a study of T cells in Graves' hyperthyroidism and ophthalmopathy. V was pared by 6 bases and J by 1 base, with 16 bases between. Germline CDR1 SGHTA, CDR2 FQGNSA. The CDR3 spans 15 residues. TCR beta CDR3 sequences were amplified from RNA transcripts. In the first-round RT-PCR of the TCR CDR3, the HTBI primer set was used. In TCRdb, the multiplex PCR reads were re-called with MiXCR into one record per CDR3 protein. The sample lists roughly 580,000 distinct CDR3 sequences, around 13% occurring once. Material for sequencing was blood. The chain employs TRBV7-2 and TRBJ2-7; possibly TRBD2 for D (6 bases). The source is a woman in her twenties or thirties with Graves' hyperthyroidism that later progressed to Graves' ophthalmopathy. CDR3 sequence (DNA): TGTGCCAGCAGAAAGGGGACTGCAGCATCCTACGAGCAGTACTTC. Its translation is CASRKGTAASYEQYF.